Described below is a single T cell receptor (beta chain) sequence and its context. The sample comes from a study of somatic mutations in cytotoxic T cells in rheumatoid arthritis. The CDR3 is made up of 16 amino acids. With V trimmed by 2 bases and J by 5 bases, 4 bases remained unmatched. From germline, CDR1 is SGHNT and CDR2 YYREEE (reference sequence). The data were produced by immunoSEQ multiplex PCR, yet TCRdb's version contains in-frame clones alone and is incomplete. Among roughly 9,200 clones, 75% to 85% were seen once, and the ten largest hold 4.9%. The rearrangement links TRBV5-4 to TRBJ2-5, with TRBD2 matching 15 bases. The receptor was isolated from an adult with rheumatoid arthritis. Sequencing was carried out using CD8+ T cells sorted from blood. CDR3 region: CASSFGLAGGDETQYF. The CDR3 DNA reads TGTGCCAGCAGCTTTGGACTAGCGGGAGGGGATGAGACCCAGTACTTC.